A single sample gave rise to the 30 T cell receptor beta chains below, sequenced in a study of beta chain features in type 1 diabetes. The entirety of the isolated RNA underwent reverse transcription, so expressed TCRB transcripts were sequenced. The data were produced by immunoSEQ multiplex PCR, yet TCRdb's version contains in-frame clones alone and is incomplete. The sample has 970,000 or so clones, under 20% seen once; the top ten hold roughly 0.025%. The sample comprised naive CD4+ T cells from blood. The receptor set was obtained from a woman between 18 and 29 years old in good health.

V gene TRBV7-2 combines with J gene TRBJ2-1, with 11 bases lining up with TRBD2. CDR1 is SGHTA and CDR2 is FQGNSA in the germline V gene. Trimming at V came to 4 bases and at J to 6 bases, leaving 8 bases not matched to a gene. This CDR3 has 16 residues. The CDR3 DNA reads as TGTGCCAGCAGCTATCCGGGACTAGCGGCGCTCAATGAGCAGTTCTTC. Amino acid sequence: CASSYPGLAALNEQFF.

CDR3 DNA: TGTGCCAGCAGCCCTGGGCTAGCGGGGACCTACGAGCAGTACTTC. It translates to CASSPGLAGTYEQYF. The gene calls are TRBV4-2 and TRBJ2-7; 9 bases fit TRBD2. In germline, CDR1 is LGHNA, CDR2 YNFKEQ. Unmatched junction bases numbered 6, after V lost 4 bases and J lost 2 bases. The CDR3 totals 15 residues.

This rearrangement joins TRBV28 to TRBJ2-7; 9 positions agree with TRBD1. Trimming removed 8 bases from V and 2 bases from J; junction bases left unmatched: 13. The germline CDR1 and CDR2 sequences are MDHEN and SYDVKM. This CDR3 contains 16 residues. CDR3 region: CASCLNSGQGAYEQYF. DNA of the CDR3: TGTGCCAGCTGCCTGAACTCGGGACAGGGTGCCTACGAGCAGTACTTC.

V gene TRBV5-1 combines with J gene TRBJ2-3; D is possibly TRBD1 (6 bases). Between the trimmed V and J ends, which lost 2 bases and 4 bases, there was a span of 14 bases. The CDR3 length is 15 residues. The V gene's germline CDR1 is SGHRS and CDR2 YFSETQ. The CDR3: CASSLDNPGADTQYF. The CDR3 region has the DNA TGCGCCAGCAGCTTAGACAATCCAGGGGCAGATACGCAGTATTTT.

This chain joins TRBV29-1 and TRBJ2-7, with D possibly matching TRBD2 (6 bases). Trimming cost V 6 bases and J 3 bases, with 15 bases left between them. Looked up from germline, CDR1 is SQVTM and CDR2 is ANQGSEA. The CDR3 sequence is 13 residues long. The CDR3 here is CSVGRDSYYEQYF. CDR3 nucleotide sequence: TGCAGCGTCGGCCGGGACTCTTACTACGAGCAGTACTTC.

This clone came up a few times. The V gene is TRBV28, the J gene TRBJ1-5; D unresolved. Germline values: CDR1 MDHEN, CDR2 SYDVKM. With 3 bases removed from V and 3 bases from J, the gap between germline ends came to 6 bases. This CDR3 has 13 amino acids. The CDR3 DNA is TGTGCCAGCAGTTTTAACCCCAATCAGCCCCAGCATTTT. Amino acid sequence: CASSFNPNQPQHF.

The V call is TRBV4-2, the J call TRBJ2-3; 11 bases agree with TRBD2. With V trimmed by 3 bases and J by 3 bases, 5 bases remained unmatched. The CDR3 runs to 16 residues. Germline CDR1 LGHNA, CDR2 YNFKEQ. The DNA for the CDR3 is TGTGCCAGCAGCCAGTTCGGGACTAGCGGTACAGATACGCAGTATTTT. This sequence encodes CASSQFGTSGTDTQYF.

V gene TRBV13 combines with J gene TRBJ2-1; 11 nucleotides match TRBD2. This CDR3 spans 15 amino acids. The germline V gene has CDR1 PRHDT and CDR2 FYEKMQ (reference sequence). V lost 2 bases and J lost 4; bases outside the gene matches: 1. CDR3 region: CASSLRLAGYNEQFF. For the CDR3, the DNA is TGTGCCAGCAGCTTAAGACTAGCGGGATACAATGAGCAGTTCTTC.

Only a few counts were recorded for this clone. The chain couples TRBV9 to TRBJ2-1, with D possibly matching TRBD1 (6 bases). The CDR3 is 15 amino acids. The germline V and J ends were trimmed by 3 bases and 4 bases, with 14 bases remaining between them. The V gene's germline CDR1 is SGDLS and CDR2 YYNGEE. CDR3 sequence reads: CASSAQGVPYNEQFF. The CDR3 coding sequence is TGTGCCAGCAGCGCACAGGGAGTTCCGTACAATGAGCAGTTCTTC.

Only a few counts were recorded for this clone. V gene TRBV7-9 combines with J gene TRBJ1-2; possible D gene TRBD1, 5 bases. The CDR3 runs to 14 residues. CDR1 is SEHNR, CDR2 FQNEAQ, per germline (reference sequence). The V end lost 1 base, the J end lost 8 bases, and 14 bases lay between the germline ends. This CDR3 is CASSLEAGGSGYTF. The CDR3 DNA follows: TGTGCCAGCAGCTTAGAGGCCGGGGGTTCCGGCTACACCTTC. The full variable domain, completed using reference TRBV7-9 and TRBJ1-2, is DTGVSQNPRHKITKRGQNVTFRCDPISEHNRLYWYRQTLGQGPEFLTYFQNEAQLEKSRLLSDRFSAERPKGSFSTLEIQRTEQGDSAMYLCASSLEAGGSGYTFGSGTRLTVV.

This chain connects TRBV6-1 to TRBJ2-2, with 8 bases aligning to TRBD2. In germline, CDR1 is MNHNS, CDR2 SASEGT. The CDR3 is 16 residues long. Trimming took 3 bases from V and 1 from J; bases not matched to a gene: 4. CDR3 nucleotides: TGTGCCAGCAGTGATGTTAGCGGGATGAACACCGGGGAGCTGTTTTTT. Amino acids: CASSDVSGMNTGELFF.

V usage is TRBV20-1 and J usage is TRBJ1-2; D remains unclear. V dropped 6 bases and J dropped 3 bases, with 8 bases sitting between them. The CDR3 is made up of 11 amino acids. CDR1 is DFQATT and CDR2 is SNEGSKA in the germline V gene (reference sequence). As DNA, the CDR3 is TGCAGTGCCGCACTGGACTATGGCTACACCTTC. Protein: CSAALDYGYTF.

This chain connects TRBV5-1 to TRBJ1-1; TRBD1 matches 8 bases. Germline V CDR1 and CDR2: SGHRS, YFSETQ. CDR3 length: 15 residues. J lost 1 base, V lost 4 bases, and 6 bases had no gene match. The CDR3 DNA follows: TGCGCCAGCAGCGTCTCCGGGACAGGGAACACTGAAGCTTTCTTT. This gives the protein CASSVSGTGNTEAFF. The complete variable domain, with remaining parts taken from reference TRBV5-1 and TRBJ1-1, reads KAGVTQTPRYLIKTRGQQVTLSCSPISGHRSVSWYQQTPGQGLQFLFEYFSETQRNKGNFPGRFSGRQFSNSRSEMNVSTLELGDSALYLCASSVSGTGNTEAFFGQGTRLTVV.

This clone has at least ten counts. The chain links TRBV14 to TRBJ1-4; 7 nucleotides match TRBD1. Trimming cost V 4 bases and J 7 bases; bases outside gene matches: 9. The CDR3 extends over 15 amino acids. The germline V gene has CDR1 SGHDN and CDR2 FVKESK. CDR3 amino acids: CASSPRQGGGEKLFF. In DNA, the CDR3 is TGTGCCAGCAGCCCTCGACAGGGCGGCGGTGAAAAACTGTTTTTT. Using reference TRBV14 and TRBJ1-4 for the parts outside the CDR3, the full variable domain is EAGVTQFPSHSVIEKGQTVTLRCDPISGHDNLYWYRRVMGKEIKFLLHFVKESKQDESGMPNNRFLAERTGGTYSTLKVQPAELEDSGVYFCASSPRQGGGEKLFFGSGTQLSVL.

This clone was found a few times. The chain's CDR3 is CAISESEGEKLFF. CDR3 in DNA: TGTGCCATCAGTGAGTCGGAGGGGGAAAAACTGTTTTTT. The rearrangement joins TRBV10-3 to TRBJ1-4; D is possibly TRBD1 (5 bases). Deletions cut 0 bases from V and 8 bases from J, with 7 bases between. The V gene's germline CDR1 is ENHRY and CDR2 SYGVKD. The length of the CDR3 is 13 residues.

This clone came up a few times. This chain connects TRBV7-8 to TRBJ2-1; D is uncertain. The CDR3 contains 17 residues. Germline V gene lookup returns CDR1 SGHVS and CDR2 FQNEAQ. Trimming removed 5 bases from V and 0 bases from J, with 17 bases in between. The DNA of the CDR3 is TGTGCCAGCAGCCCTCCCGGACCAACCTTCTCCTACAATGAGCAGTTCTTC. It yields the protein CASSPPGPTFSYNEQFF.

Only a few counts were recorded for this clone. The chain has TRBV27 and TRBJ2-7; 11 nucleotides agree with TRBD2. V was clipped by 4 bases and J by 3 bases; unmatched bases: 17. The germline CDR1 and CDR2 sequences are MNHEY and SMNVEV (reference sequence). The length of the CDR3 is 19 residues. The CDR3 sequence is CASSSPSGTGTSGFYEQYF. Written as DNA, the CDR3 is TGTGCCAGCAGTTCCCCCTCCGGGACAGGGACTAGCGGCTTCTACGAGCAGTACTTC.

This clone was observed a handful of times. V usage is TRBV6-5 and J usage is TRBJ2-2; the D is unclear. The germline V gene encodes CDR1 MNHEY and CDR2 SVGAGI. V lost 6 bases and J 7 bases, leaving 12 bases between the germline ends. The CDR3 is made up of 13 amino acids. In DNA form, the CDR3 reads TGTGCCAGCAGGTTTACTAAGGGCGGGGAGCTGTTTTTT. This codes for CASRFTKGGELFF.

This clone has just a few counts. This chain joins TRBV29-1 and TRBJ2-3, with 7 bases matching TRBD1. CDR3 length: 16 residues. Germline V lookup: CDR1 SQVTM, CDR2 ANQGSEA. V shed 0 bases and J 3 bases; nucleotides not matched to a gene: 9. This chain's CDR3 is CSVEEQGKFWTDTQYF. The CDR3 bases are TGCAGCGTTGAAGAACAGGGGAAGTTTTGGACAGATACGCAGTATTTT.

This clone was counted a few times. This chain links TRBV11-2 with TRBJ2-1; no clear D. Germline V lookup: CDR1 SGHAT, CDR2 FQNNGV. V was shortened by 5 bases and J by 15 bases, with 20 bases between the two germline ends. The CDR3 is 13 residues long. Written as DNA, the CDR3 is TGTGCCAGCAGCCTAGGTCCGGGCGAGGTGTGGTTCTTC. Translating it yields CASSLGPGEVWFF.

The sample holds a few counts of this clone. This chain links TRBV28 with TRBJ1-1; D is uncertain. Germline CDR1 is MDHEN and CDR2 is SYDVKM. CDR3 size: 11 residues. V was trimmed by 7 bases and J by 3 bases, leaving 6 bases between them. The CDR3 protein is CASTGHTEAFF. The CDR3 nucleotides are TGTGCCAGCACCGGACACACTGAAGCTTTCTTT.

This clone has more than one count but fewer than ten. The gene calls are TRBV6-6 and TRBJ1-5; D is unresolved. Trimming removed 2 bases at V and 9 bases at J, with 14 bases between. Germline V gives CDR1 MNHNY, CDR2 SVGAGI (reference sequence). This CDR3 comprises 14 residues. Here the CDR3 reads CASSYDGSVRPQHF. In nucleotides, the CDR3 is TGTGCCAGCAGTTACGACGGGAGTGTGCGGCCCCAGCATTTT.

The V call is TRBV18, the J call TRBJ1-1, with unresolved D. The germline V gene has CDR1 KGHSH and CDR2 LQKENI. V was clipped by 5 bases and J by 1 base, with 8 bases between them. The CDR3 length is 13 residues. CDR3 in amino acids: CASSGGSNTEAFF. The CDR3 coding sequence is TGTGCCAGCTCAGGCGGGTCGAACACTGAAGCTTTCTTT. The whole variable domain, remainder taken from reference TRBV18 and TRBJ1-1, is NAGVMQNPRHLVRRRGQEARLRCSPMKGHSHVYWYRQLPEEGLKFMVYLQKENIIDESGMPKERFSAEFPKEGPSILRIQQVVRGDSAAYFCASSGGSNTEAFFGQGTRLTVV.

Note on this clone: This CDR3 is also generated by other DNA sequences in the sample. The chain has TRBV9 and TRBJ2-5, with TRBD2 as a possible D gene (6 bases). CDR3 size: 15 residues. Germline CDR1 is SGDLS and CDR2 is YYNGEE. Deletions cut 0 bases from V and 5 bases from J, with 14 bases between. The CDR3 DNA reads TGTGCCAGCAGCGTAGCTCCGGGAGTTGGTGAGACCCAGTACTTC. The encoded protein is CASSVAPGVGETQYF.

This clone was recorded a few times. The chain links TRBV10-3 to TRBJ2-7, with D possibly TRBD2 on 6 matching bases. The CDR3 has 14 residues. V lost 1 base and J lost 4, with 11 bases in between. Germline CDR1 ENHRY, CDR2 SYGVKD. CDR3 loop: CAISEWDLGYEQYF. The CDR3 coding sequence is TGTGCCATCAGTGAGTGGGACTTAGGGTACGAGCAGTACTTC.

The chain joins TRBV21-1 to TRBJ2-1; the DNA was not compared with TRBD1, the D call given in the table. TRBV21-1 is noted as a pseudogene. The CDR3 is 15 residues long. The CDR3: CASSKTSEVYNEQFF. Written as DNA, the CDR3 is TGTGCCAGCAGCAAAACATCAGAAGTCTACAATGAGCAGTTCTTC.

This clone turned up a few times. This chain connects TRBV7-9 to TRBJ2-7; D is perhaps TRBD2 (5 bases). Per the germline V gene, CDR1 is SEHNR and CDR2 is FQNEAQ (reference sequence). Trimming took 5 bases from V and 2 from J, leaving 7 bases between them. The CDR3 is made up of 12 amino acids. CDR3 in DNA: TGTGCCAGCAGCGTCGGGGCCTACGAGCAGTACTTC. Residues: CASSVGAYEQYF.

V gene TRBV15 combines with J gene TRBJ2-1, with unresolved D. V lost 1 base, J lost 0 bases, and 25 bases lay in between. The germline gives CDR1 LNHNV, CDR2 YYDKDF (reference sequence). The CDR3 runs to 21 residues. The CDR3 loop reads CATSRAKSVPTTSSSYNEQFF. CDR3 DNA sequence: TGTGCCACCAGCAGAGCGAAGTCGGTCCCCACAACATCAAGCTCCTACAATGAGCAGTTCTTC. Full variable domain (rest looked up from reference TRBV15 and TRBJ2-1): DAMVIQNPRYQVTQFGKPVTLSCSQTLNHNVMYWYQQKSSQAPKLLFHYYDKDFNNEADTPDNFQSRRPNTSFCFLDIRSPGLGDTAMYLCATSRAKSVPTTSSSYNEQFFGPGTRLTVL.

In its sample, this clone was seen a few times. This chain connects TRBV7-9 to TRBJ2-2; D ambiguous. CDR1 and CDR2 (germline): SEHNR, FQNEAQ (reference sequence). The CDR3 spans 17 residues. The ends were cut back, 5 bases at V and 0 bases at J, with 16 bases in the middle. The chain's CDR3 is CASSRSLERPNTGELFF. As DNA, the CDR3 is TGTGCCAGCAGCCGCAGTCTAGAGCGACCGAACACCGGGGAGCTGTTTTTT.

The chain is built from TRBV7-9 and TRBJ2-6; D is perhaps TRBD1 (6 bases). Germline CDR1 and CDR2: SEHNR and FQNEAQ (reference sequence). The ends were cut back, 0 bases at V and 1 base at J, with 10 bases in the middle. This CDR3 region has 17 residues. CDR3 nucleotides: TGTGCCAGCAGCTTAGCCTGGACAGCATCTGGGGCCAACGTCCTGACTTTC. This sequence encodes CASSLAWTASGANVLTF.